Listed below are T cell receptor beta chains from one sample, sequenced in a study of T-cell memory formation after mild COVID-19. TCRdb fed the 5' RACE reads into MiXCR, producing one record per CDR3 protein. Of 400,000 or so distinct CDR3 sequences in the sample, about 21% were seen once. The specimen was PBMCs or a T cell subset sorted from them (not recorded which). Every receptor here comes from an adult woman who had mild COVID-19 (a few samples of this study predate the infection). Cell type and time point are not known. Each CDR3 is given with its conserved first and last residue. The D gene is left open where the match is weak. Some rows mark clone size as missing; the rest say once, few, many or name a class of expanded clone.

d_call j_call v_call clone_size cdr3_aa cdr3_nt
TRBD2 TRBJ2-5 TRBV6-6 NA CASRLASGQQETQYF TGTGCCAGCAGACTTGCTAGCGGGCAGCAAGAGACCCAGTACTTC
NA TRBJ1-1 TRBV20-1 few CSAMGAADTEAFF TGCAGTGCTATGGGGGCCGCGGACACTGAAGCTTTCTTT
NA TRBJ2-1 TRBV6-5 few CASSYIQGNEQFF TGTGCCAGCAGTTACATTCAAGGCAATGAGCAGTTCTTC
TRBD2 TRBJ2-1 TRBV11-3 NA CASSSWTSGPSSYNEQFF TGTGCCAGCAGCTCTTGGACTAGCGGGCCGAGCTCCTACAATGAGCAGTTCTTC
TRBD1 TRBJ1-2 TRBV7-7 NA CASSSGGQDHYGYTF TGTGCTAGCAGCTCAGGAGGACAGGATCACTATGGCTACACCTTC
TRBD1 TRBJ1-5 TRBV12-3/TRBV12-4 once CASIMGQAGGQPQHF TGTGCCAGCATCATGGGACAGGCCGGGGGGCAGCCCCAGCATTTT
NA TRBJ2-7 TRBV7-2 NA CASTASQGSYEQYF TGTGCCAGCACCGCTAGTCAGGGCTCCTACGAGCAGTACTTC
NA TRBJ2-1 TRBV13 NA CASSLGRTDQHNEQFF TGTGCCAGCAGCTTAGGCAGGACAGACCAACACAATGAGCAGTTCTTC
TRBD1 TRBJ1-5 TRBV24-1 few CATSDEGQGTQPQHF TGTGCCACCAGTGATGAAGGACAGGGAACTCAGCCCCAGCATTTT
TRBD2 TRBJ2-1 TRBV5-6 few CASDSVGLSKNEQFF TGTGCCAGCGACTCCGTGGGACTATCCAAAAATGAGCAGTTCTTC
NA TRBJ1-2 TRBV12-3/TRBV12-4 NA CASSPIRRDGYTF TGTGCCAGCAGCCCCATTAGGAGGGATGGCTACACCTTC
NA TRBJ2-1 TRBV4-2 NA CASSQSTNNEQFF TGTGCCAGCAGCCAGTCAACAAACAATGAGCAGTTCTTC
TRBD2 TRBJ2-1 TRBV18 NA CASSPPTSEQFF TGTGCCAGCTCACCACCGACTAGCGAGCAGTTCTTC
NA TRBJ2-7 TRBV5-1 few CASSLRDLSEQYF TGCGCCAGCAGCTTGCGGGATTTAAGCGAGCAGTACTTC
NA TRBJ2-5 TRBV2 NA CASRGTEGPWETQYF TGTGCCAGCAGGGGGACCGAGGGTCCTTGGGAGACCCAGTACTTC
TRBD2 TRBJ2-1 TRBV24-1 few CATSDLGLAGNEQFF TGTGCCACCAGTGACCTGGGACTAGCAGGGAATGAGCAGTTCTTC
TRBD1 TRBJ1-1 TRBV5-1 few CASSPRQGKDTEAFF TGCGCCAGCAGCCCACGACAGGGGAAGGACACTGAAGCTTTCTTT
NA TRBJ2-1 TRBV6-2/TRBV6-3 few CASSPADYNEQFF TGTGCCAGCAGCCCAGCGGACTACAATGAGCAGTTCTTC
TRBD1 TRBJ2-5 TRBV4-1 few CASSQGPLSTGAETQYF TGCGCCAGCAGCCAAGGACCGCTATCGACAGGGGCGGAGACCCAGTACTTC
TRBD1 TRBJ2-5 TRBV5-1 NA CASSPTGGTETQYF TGCGCCAGCAGCCCAACAGGGGGCACAGAGACCCAGTACTTC
NA TRBJ1-2 TRBV12-3/TRBV12-4 NA CASSFEGFGYGYTF TGTGCCAGCAGTTTTGAGGGATTTGGCTATGGCTACACCTTC
TRBD1 TRBJ2-5 TRBV12-3/TRBV12-4 few CASRRGAGTGGETQYF TGTGCCAGCAGGAGGGGCGCCGGGACAGGGGGCGAGACCCAGTACTTC
NA TRBJ2-4 TRBV13 many CASSLMLTKNIQYF TGTGCCAGCAGCTTAATGTTGACCAAAAACATTCAGTACTTC
NA TRBJ2-7 TRBV12-3/TRBV12-4 NA CASSFSPLGGAASYEQYF TGTGCCAGCAGTTTTAGCCCCTTAGGGGGAGCCGCATCCTACGAGCAGTACTTC
TRBD1 TRBJ2-7 TRBV27 NA CASSSGGTGFKQYF TGTGCCAGCAGTTCAGGGGGTACGGGATTTAAGCAGTACTTC
NA TRBJ1-1 TRBV4-3 NA CASSQVRVENTEAFF TGCGCCAGCAGCCAAGTTCGGGTCGAGAACACTGAAGCTTTCTTT
TRBD2 TRBJ2-1 TRBV29-1 few CSVEEIAGSPNEQFF TGCAGCGTTGAAGAAATAGCGGGATCCCCCAATGAGCAGTTCTTC
NA TRBJ1-1 TRBV24-1 NA CATSDLKQAFF TGTGCCACCAGTGATTTGAAACAAGCTTTCTTT
NA TRBJ2-6 TRBV11-3 NA CASTAPGRRPSGANVLTF TGTGCCAGCACTGCCCCCGGGAGAAGGCCCTCTGGGGCCAACGTCCTGACTTTC
NA TRBJ2-7 TRBV14 NA CASSQVWDGREQYF TGTGCCAGCAGCCAAGTGTGGGACGGACGCGAGCAGTACTTC
TRBD1 TRBJ2-1 TRBV6-6 few CASSYLGTGPYNEQFF TGTGCCAGCAGTTACTTAGGGACAGGGCCCTACAATGAGCAGTTCTTC
NA TRBJ1-2 TRBV15 NA CATSRTELDSDYGYTF TGTGCCACCAGCAGAACGGAACTGGACAGCGACTATGGCTACACCTTC
NA TRBJ1-2 TRBV5-5 NA CASSLPGPAYGYTF TGTGCCAGCAGCTTGCCAGGCCCGGCCTATGGCTACACCTTC
TRBD1 TRBJ1-1 TRBV20-1 NA CSARFPIQGAFTEAFF TGCAGTGCTAGATTCCCGATTCAGGGGGCGTTCACTGAAGCTTTCTTT
NA TRBJ1-5 TRBV28 few CASTLRTSGRPNQPQHF TGTGCCAGCACCTTAAGGACATCAGGGAGGCCAAATCAGCCCCAGCATTTT